The rows below give T cell receptor beta chains drawn from one sample of a study of T cell repertoires in cytomegalovirus infection. These receptors have no identified antigens. Each CDR3 protein is one row after TCRdb ran MiXCR on the reads. In the table there are about 830,000 distinct CDR3 sequences, 30% to 35% of which are singletons. Sequences were derived from cultured CD8+ T cells from PBMCs, sampled from culture after CMV antigen stimulation. These TCRs come from a human donor in good health (CMV status not recorded). Some clones in this sample may be carry-over from other donors' samples. The CDR3 runs from the conserved cysteine through the conserved F or W. The D gene is left open where the match is weak. The size entry is marked missing in some rows and otherwise reads once, few, many or a size class.

clone size	V gene	J gene	D gene	CDR3 DNA	CDR3 protein
NA	TRBV24-1	TRBJ2-1	NA	TGTGCCACCGGGTCGATCCCCGGAGATGAGCAGTTCTTC	CATGSIPGDEQFF
few	TRBV7-2	TRBJ1-6	NA	TGTGCCAGCAGCTTAGGGGAGTTCGATTCACCCCTCCACTTT	CASSLGEFDSPLHF
NA	TRBV11-3	TRBJ2-3	NA	TGTGCCAGCAGCTCTTACAGCAGGAAGACAGATACGCAGTATTTT	CASSSYSRKTDTQYF
NA	TRBV11-2	TRBJ1-6	NA	TGTGCCAGCAGCTTTCAGGGCTCCTATAATTCACCCCTCCACTTT	CASSFQGSYNSPLHF
few	TRBV2	TRBJ1-1	NA	TGTGCCAGAAGGGAGGGTGGCACTGAAGCTTTCTTT	CARREGGTEAFF
few	TRBV12-3/TRBV12-4	TRBJ1-3	NA	TGTGCCAGCAGTTTAATAAGTCCGTCTGGAAACACCATATATTTT	CASSLISPSGNTIYF
few	TRBV4-1	TRBJ1-5	NA	TGCGCCAGCAGCCAAGAGGCCCTCACCAATCAGCCCCAGCATTTT	CASSQEALTNQPQHF
NA	TRBV7-6	TRBJ1-2	TRBD1	TGTGCCAGCAGCCCAACAGGGGGTCAATATGGCTACACCTTC	CASSPTGGQYGYTF
many	TRBV20-1	TRBJ2-4	TRBD1	TGCAGTGCTAGAGACGCAGGGGGAGCCAAAAACATTCAGTACTTC	CSARDAGGAKNIQYF
NA	TRBV28	TRBJ2-5	TRBD2	TGTGCCAGCCGATTATGGGGAGGACTAGCGGGGTCAGAGACCCAGTACTTC	CASRLWGGLAGSETQYF
few	TRBV12-3/TRBV12-4	TRBJ2-1	NA	TGTGCCAGCAGCTCGGTGTGGGGTTACAATGAGCAGTTCTTC	CASSSVWGYNEQFF
few	TRBV27	TRBJ2-5	NA	TGTGCCAGCAGTACGACCCGGGACTTAGAGACCCAGTACTTC	CASSTTRDLETQYF
few	TRBV28	TRBJ2-1	NA	TGTGCCAGCAGCTTAGGGTGGGGCGCGAGCGGCCATGAGCAGTTCTTC	CASSLGWGASGHEQFF
NA	TRBV24-1	TRBJ2-5	NA	TGTGCCACCAGTGATTCTACCGAGGACGACCAAGAGACCCAGTACTTC	CATSDSTEDDQETQYF
few	TRBV9	TRBJ2-3	NA	TGTGCCAGCAGCGGACGGGGTTTGACTAGCACAGATACGCAGTATTTT	CASSGRGLTSTDTQYF
few	TRBV7-6	TRBJ2-2	NA	TGTGCCAGTCGGACCGGGACGAACACCGGGGAGCTGTTTTTT	CASRTGTNTGELFF
NA	TRBV12-3/TRBV12-4	TRBJ2-5	TRBD1	TGTGCCAGCAACCTGACAGGGCCTGAGACCCAGTACTTC	CASNLTGPETQYF
few	TRBV14	TRBJ2-2	NA	TGTGCCAGCAGCCAACTAGGTTCCTTGGCCGGGGAGCTGTTTTTT	CASSQLGSLAGELFF
few	TRBV7-6	TRBJ2-1	NA	TGTGCCAGCAGCTTAAGGGCGGTCTACAATGAGCAGTTCTTC	CASSLRAVYNEQFF
NA	TRBV12-3/TRBV12-4	TRBJ2-5	NA	TGTGCCAGCAGTGCAGGTGTGGGCTACCAAGAGACCCAGTACTTC	CASSAGVGYQETQYF
NA	TRBV12-3/TRBV12-4	TRBJ1-5	NA	TGTGCCAGCAGTACAATCACAACTAGCAATCAGCCCCAGCATTTT	CASSTITTSNQPQHF
NA	TRBV10-3	TRBJ1-2	NA	TGTGCCATAACCCCGGGAGACTATGGCTACACCTTC	CAITPGDYGYTF
many	TRBV2	TRBJ1-4	NA	TGTGCCAGCGGAGGGACAACTAATGAAAAACTGTTTTTT	CASGGTTNEKLFF
NA	TRBV12-5	TRBJ1-5	NA	TGTGCTAGTAGTTTTTCCGCCCGAGGGGGTCCCCAGCATTTT	CASSFSARGGPQHF
few	TRBV20-1	TRBJ1-3	NA	TGCAGTGCTAGAGATCAGGGTGGCAGCTCTGGAAACACCATATATTTT	CSARDQGGSSGNTIYF
NA	TRBV6-2/TRBV6-3	TRBJ1-1	NA	TGTGCCAGCAGTTACTTGGCAACCCCGAACACTGAAGCTTTCTTT	CASSYLATPNTEAFF
few	TRBV4-1	TRBJ1-1	TRBD1	TGCGCCAGCAAGGGACAGGGGAACACTGAAGCTTTCTTT	CASKGQGNTEAFF
NA	TRBV27	TRBJ1-2	NA	TGTGCCAGCAGTTTATCCTCCTCTCAGGGTGTGAGAAACTATGGCTACACCTTC	CASSLSSSQGVRNYGYTF
few	TRBV10-3	TRBJ1-5	NA	TGTGCCATCAGTGAGTCGGCAGAGACCAATCAGCCCCAGCATTTT	CAISESAETNQPQHF
NA	TRBV20-1	TRBJ2-7	NA	TGCAGTGCGGTAGGGGCCCCTCCCAAAAACTACGAGCAGTACTTC	CSAVGAPPKNYEQYF
NA	TRBV15	TRBJ2-7	NA	TGTGCCACCAGCAGAGTGTTTGGGGACGGCCTCTCCCCCTACGAGCAGTACTTC	CATSRVFGDGLSPYEQYF
few	TRBV27	TRBJ1-1	NA	TGTGCCAGCAGTTGGGGAGCCATGAACACTGAAGCTTTCTTT	CASSWGAMNTEAFF
many	TRBV7-9	TRBJ2-5	NA	TGTGCCAGCGGGGCTAGCCGCGAACAGGAGACCCAGTACTTC	CASGASREQETQYF